These 17 T cell receptor beta chains were all obtained from the same sample, sequenced in a study of CD8 T cells in Susac syndrome. The RNA input was roughly 0.45 to 1 ug, and it was reverse transcribed with random hexamers. TCRdb re-analysed the immunoSEQ multiplex PCR reads in MiXCR, keeping a single row per CDR3 protein. Here the sample spans almost 450,000 distinct CDR3 sequences, approximately 85% being singletons. The sample was CD8+ T cells from PBMCs. The receptors stem from a human donor with multiple sclerosis.

This clonotype was seen a handful of times. The V gene is TRBV28, the J gene TRBJ1-1; weak D call: TRBD1 (5 bases). The germline CDR1 and CDR2 sequences are MDHEN and SYDVKM. V was shortened by 5 bases and J by 1 base, with 11 bases between the two germline ends. The CDR3 sequence is 14 residues long. In nucleotides, the CDR3 is TGTGCCAGCAGTCCTCAGGGTACGAACACTGAAGCTTTCTTT. Protein sequence: CASSPQGTNTEAFF.

The chain recombines TRBV7-9 with TRBJ1-1; possibly TRBD1 for D (5 bases). Looked up from germline, CDR1 is SEHNR and CDR2 is FQNEAQ (reference sequence). CDR3 length: 15 amino acids. Trimming cost V 4 bases and J 5 bases, with 17 bases left between them. As DNA, the CDR3 is TGTGCCAGCAGCTCAAAAACAGGATACGGAACTGAAGCTTTCTTT. Translated, it gives CASSSKTGYGTEAFF.

This chain connects TRBV20-1 to TRBJ2-7, with 9 positions matching TRBD1. The V and J ends lost 6 bases and 4 bases, in that order; junction bases with no gene match: 10. The CDR3 contains 14 residues. Germline V lookup: CDR1 DFQATT, CDR2 SNEGSKA (reference sequence). In nucleotides, the CDR3 is TGCAGTGCCCGGGACAGGGAGGTGCTGTACGAGCAGTACTTC. As protein: CSARDREVLYEQYF.

This chain links TRBV5-5 with TRBJ1-1; D is perhaps TRBD1 (5 bases). Germline CDR1 SGHKS, CDR2 YYEKEE (reference sequence). The CDR3 extends over 12 amino acids. The germline V and J ends were trimmed by 1 base and 7 bases, with 8 bases remaining between them. CDR3 residues: CASSLRGDEAFF. DNA of the CDR3: TGTGCCAGCAGCTTGAGGGGCGATGAAGCTTTCTTT.

On this clonotype itself: One junction end disagrees with the germline gene, perhaps due to a read error. V usage is TRBV4-1 and J usage is TRBJ1-5, with D perhaps TRBD1 (5 bases). Germline lookup yields CDR1 MGHRA and CDR2 YSYEKL. The CDR3 consists of 12 residues. CDR3 nucleotide sequence: TGCGCCAGCAGCCAAATGGGGGAACGAATGGAATTT. Protein sequence: CASSQMGERMEF.

The J gene is TRBJ1-6, the V gene TRBV5-1; TRBD1 aligns across 9 bases. CDR3 length: 14 amino acids. After removal of 2 bases from V and 10 bases from J, the junction contained 4 bases not matched to a gene. The V gene's germline CDR1 is SGHRS and CDR2 YFSETQ. CDR3 residues: CASSFWTGESPLHF. CDR3 coding DNA: TGCGCCAGCAGCTTCTGGACAGGGGAGTCACCCCTCCACTTT.

The rearrangement links TRBV20-1 to TRBJ1-2; D unclear. This CDR3 is built from 13 residues. Germline CDR1 and CDR2: DFQATT and SNEGSKA (reference sequence). Between the trimmed V and J ends, which lost 4 bases and 0 bases, there was a span of 9 bases. CDR3 loop: CSAKGITNYGYTF. The CDR3 nucleotides are TGCAGTGCTAAAGGGATTACTAACTATGGCTACACCTTC.

The chain has TRBV5-4 and TRBJ2-1, with TRBD2 identical over 8 bases. The CDR3 is 13 residues long. With 6 bases clipped from V and 10 bases from J, the junction kept 9 bases outside the gene matches. The V gene's germline CDR1 is SGHNT and CDR2 YYREEE (reference sequence). Written as DNA, the CDR3 is TGTGCCAGCACCAAGGAGGGGACTAGGGAGCAGTTCTTC. Translated: CASTKEGTREQFF.

The gene calls are TRBV7-9 and TRBJ2-5; 10 nucleotides line up with TRBD1. The CDR3 is made up of 16 amino acids. The germline CDR1 and CDR2 sequences are SEHNR and FQNEAQ (reference sequence). V lost 11 bases to trimming and J lost 0 bases; unmatched junction nucleotides: 12. The CDR3 DNA reads TGTGCCGGCAACCTCCCCGGGACAGGGGACCAAGAGACCCAGTACTTC. Its translation: CAGNLPGTGDQETQYF.

This chain joins TRBV6-5 and TRBJ1-2; tentative D call: TRBD1 (5 bases). CDR1 is MNHEY and CDR2 is SVGAGI in the germline V gene. This CDR3 is built from 16 residues. The V end was cut by 0 bases, the J end by 1 base, with 12 bases between. This CDR3 reads CASSYSRGTINYGYTF. The CDR3 region has the DNA TGTGCCAGCAGTTACTCGAGAGGGACTATTAACTATGGCTACACCTTC.

DNA of the CDR3: TGTGCCGGTCCCTACCGGGCTAGCGGGGGAAAAGGCTACGAGCAGTACTTC. Translated, it gives CAGPYRASGGKGYEQYF. The chain combines TRBV10-3 with TRBJ2-7; 10 bases are a match to TRBD2. V was clipped by 11 bases and J by 3 bases; unmatched bases: 19. CDR3 length: 17 amino acids. The germline gives CDR1 ENHRY, CDR2 SYGVKD.

V is TRBV5-6 and J is TRBJ2-7; 11 bases fit TRBD1. After removal of 4 bases from V and 7 bases from J, the junction contained 7 bases not matched to a gene. The CDR3 is 14 residues long. Germline CDR1 SGHDT, CDR2 YYEEEE. The CDR3 sequence: CASSPDRGLWEQYF. The CDR3 nucleotides are TGTGCCAGCAGCCCGGACAGGGGGCTGTGGGAGCAGTACTTC.

The chain has TRBV27 and TRBJ2-6; D is ambiguous. From germline, CDR1 is MNHEY and CDR2 SMNVEV (reference sequence). The CDR3 length is 16 residues. Trimming removed 2 bases from V and 0 bases from J, with 8 bases in between. Written as DNA, the CDR3 is TGTGCCAGCAGTTTAATCTCCAGCTCTGGGGCCAACGTCCTGACTTTC. It yields the protein CASSLISSSGANVLTF. The full variable domain, rest sourced from reference TRBV27 and TRBJ2-6, is EAQVTQNPRYLITVTGKKLTVTCSQNMNHEYMSWYRQDPGLGLRQIYYSMNVEVTDKGDVPEGYKVSRKEKRNFPLILESPSPNQTSLYFCASSLISSSGANVLTFGAGSRLTVL.

The V gene is TRBV5-1, the J gene TRBJ1-4, with 7 bases matching TRBD1. CDR1 and CDR2 (germline): SGHRS, YFSETQ. The CDR3 runs to 14 residues. The junction had 7 bases not matched to a gene; V was cut back by 4 bases and J by 7 bases. The CDR3 protein is CASSAGTASEKLFF. CDR3 DNA: TGCGCCAGCAGCGCCGGGACAGCGTCTGAAAAACTGTTTTTT.

The chain recombines TRBV6-6 with TRBJ2-7; 8 bases fit TRBD1. The germline CDR1 and CDR2 sequences are MNHNY and SVGAGI (reference sequence). Trimming took 7 bases from V and 8 from J; bases not matched to a gene: 4. The CDR3 loop spans 11 amino acids. In DNA, the CDR3 is TGTGCCAGCACAGGGGGCGCCCAGCAGTACTTC. This codes for CASTGGAQQYF.

Written as DNA, the CDR3 is TGCAGTGCTAGAGGACAGGGTGAAAGGAACGAGCAGTACTTC. It is translated as CSARGQGERNEQYF. The gene calls are TRBV20-1 and TRBJ2-7; 7 bases line up with TRBD1. The trim removed 1 base at V and 5 bases at J, leaving 8 bases unmatched. The CDR3 has 14 amino acids. The germline gives CDR1 DFQATT, CDR2 SNEGSKA (reference sequence).

The rearrangement links TRBV12-3 or TRBV12-4 to TRBJ2-7, with D perhaps matching TRBD1 or TRBD2 (5 bases each). Deletions cut 3 bases from V and 5 bases from J, with 17 bases between. The CDR3 has 15 amino acids. The CDR3 nucleotides are TGTGCCAGCAGTTTGGTGGGGCAGGGAGAGAACGAGCAGTACTTC. This encodes CASSLVGQGENEQYF.